The T cell receptor (beta chain) under discussion was sequenced for a study of shared clonotypes between healthy human individuals. Whole-study findings and limits: Clonotypes not shared had lower generation probabilities than those common to all four donors.

TCRdb's copy holds only in-frame clones and misses some; the assay was immunoSEQ multiplex PCR. Of millions of clones in the sample, roughly nine tenths are singletons; the top ten hold 0.11% to 0.15%. With regard to this clone: The antigen is not known.

Sequencing was done on a sample of naive CD4+ T cells sorted from blood. Subset indicated: CD45RA+ positively selected. The source of this sequence is a man aged 18 to 29 in good health.

CDR3 in amino acids: CATLQEGGYTF. CDR3 nucleotides: TGTGCCACCCTCCAGGAAGGGGGCTACACCTTC. The V call is TRBV6-5, the J call TRBJ1-2; D call uncertain. CDR3 length: 11 residues. Germline CDR1 is MNHEY and CDR2 is SVGAGI. Trimming removed 10 bases at V and 8 bases at J, with 14 bases between.